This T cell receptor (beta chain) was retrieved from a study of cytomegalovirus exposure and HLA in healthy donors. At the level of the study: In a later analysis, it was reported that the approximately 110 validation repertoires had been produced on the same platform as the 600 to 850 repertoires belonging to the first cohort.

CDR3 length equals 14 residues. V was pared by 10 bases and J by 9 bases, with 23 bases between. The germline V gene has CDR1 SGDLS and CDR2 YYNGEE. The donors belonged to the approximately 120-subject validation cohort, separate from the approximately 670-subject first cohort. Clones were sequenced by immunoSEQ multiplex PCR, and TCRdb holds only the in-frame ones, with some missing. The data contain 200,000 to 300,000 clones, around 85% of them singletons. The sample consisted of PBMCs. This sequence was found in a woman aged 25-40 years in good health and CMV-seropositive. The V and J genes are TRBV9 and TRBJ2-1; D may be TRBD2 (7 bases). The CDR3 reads CAGGGRKTWREQFF. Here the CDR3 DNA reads TGTGCCGGGGGGGGGCGAAAGACGTGGCGTGAGCAGTTCTTC.